This T cell receptor (beta chain) was sequenced for a study of control samples from healthy donors and cancer patients. The germline V and J ends were trimmed by 5 bases and 0 bases, with 8 bases remaining between them. The CDR3 is 14 residues long. Germline assignment: CDR1 LNHDA and CDR2 SQIVND (reference sequence). The repertoire was sequenced with immunoSEQ multiplex PCR; TCRdb's copy has only in-frame clones and lacks some. The table has about 95,000 clones, just under 85% seen once; the top ten hold around 20%. This TCR was recovered from a man aged 30 to 39 in good health. V usage is TRBV19 and J usage is TRBJ1-5; D gene ambiguous. Source material: blood. CDR3 sequence: CASSPGYSNQPQHF. CDR3 nucleotide sequence: TGTGCCAGTAGTCCAGGTTATAGCAATCAGCCCCAGCATTTT.